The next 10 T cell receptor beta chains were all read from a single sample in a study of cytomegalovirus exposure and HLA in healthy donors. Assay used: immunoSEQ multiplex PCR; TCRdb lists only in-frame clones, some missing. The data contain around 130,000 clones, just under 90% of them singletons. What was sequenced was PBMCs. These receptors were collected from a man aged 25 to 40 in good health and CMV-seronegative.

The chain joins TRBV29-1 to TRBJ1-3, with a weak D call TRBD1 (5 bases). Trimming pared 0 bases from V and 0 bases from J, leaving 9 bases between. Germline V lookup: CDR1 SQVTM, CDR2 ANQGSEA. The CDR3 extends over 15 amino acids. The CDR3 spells CSVEDRDRSGNTIYF. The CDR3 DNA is TGCAGCGTTGAAGACAGGGATCGCTCTGGAAACACCATATATTTT.

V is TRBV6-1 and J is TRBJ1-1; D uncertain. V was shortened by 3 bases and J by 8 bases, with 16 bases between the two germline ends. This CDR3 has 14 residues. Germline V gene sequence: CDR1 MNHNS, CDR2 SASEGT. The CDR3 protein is CASSDNERLAEAFF. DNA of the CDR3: TGTGCCAGCAGTGATAACGAGAGATTAGCAGAAGCTTTCTTT.

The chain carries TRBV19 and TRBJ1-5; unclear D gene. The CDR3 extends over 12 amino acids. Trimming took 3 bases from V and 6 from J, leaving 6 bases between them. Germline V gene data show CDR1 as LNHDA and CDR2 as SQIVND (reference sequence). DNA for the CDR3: TGTGCCAGTAGTATCAGTCTTCAGCCCCAGCATTTT. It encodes CASSISLQPQHF.

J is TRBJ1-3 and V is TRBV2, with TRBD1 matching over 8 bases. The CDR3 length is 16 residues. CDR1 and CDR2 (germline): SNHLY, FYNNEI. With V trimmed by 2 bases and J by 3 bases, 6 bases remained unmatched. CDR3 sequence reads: CASSESPDRVGNTIYF. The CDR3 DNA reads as TGTGCCAGCAGTGAATCCCCGGACAGGGTTGGAAACACCATATATTTT.

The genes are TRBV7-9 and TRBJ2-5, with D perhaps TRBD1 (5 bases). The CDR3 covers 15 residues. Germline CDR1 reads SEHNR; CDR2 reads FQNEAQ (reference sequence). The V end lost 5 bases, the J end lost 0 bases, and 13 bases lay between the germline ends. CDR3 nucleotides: TGTGCCAGCAGCACCCAGGGCCTGTACCAAGAGACCCAGTACTTC. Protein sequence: CASSTQGLYQETQYF. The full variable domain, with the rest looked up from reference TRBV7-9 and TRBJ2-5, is DTGVSQNPRHKITKRGQNVTFRCDPISEHNRLYWYRQTLGQGPEFLTYFQNEAQLEKSRLLSDRFSAERPKGSFSTLEIQRTEQGDSAMYLCASSTQGLYQETQYFGPGTRLLVL.

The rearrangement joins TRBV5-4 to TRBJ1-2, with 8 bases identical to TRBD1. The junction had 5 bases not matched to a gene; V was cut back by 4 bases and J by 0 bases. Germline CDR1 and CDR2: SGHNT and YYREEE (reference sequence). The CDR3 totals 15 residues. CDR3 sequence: CASSPRTGPNYGYTF. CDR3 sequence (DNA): TGTGCCAGCAGCCCCCGGACAGGGCCTAACTATGGCTACACCTTC.

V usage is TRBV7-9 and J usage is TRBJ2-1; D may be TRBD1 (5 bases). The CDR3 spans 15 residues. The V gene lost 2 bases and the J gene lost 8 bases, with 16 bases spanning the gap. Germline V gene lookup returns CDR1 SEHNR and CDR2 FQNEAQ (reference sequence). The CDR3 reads CASSLQGSSFDEQFF. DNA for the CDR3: TGTGCCAGCAGCTTACAGGGTAGTTCGTTTGATGAGCAGTTCTTC.

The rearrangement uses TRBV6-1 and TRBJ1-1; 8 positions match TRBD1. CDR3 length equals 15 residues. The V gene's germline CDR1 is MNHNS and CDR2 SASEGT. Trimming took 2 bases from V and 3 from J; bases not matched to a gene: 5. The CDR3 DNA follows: TGTGCCAGCAGTGAATATCAGGGGGCGTACACTGAAGCTTTCTTT. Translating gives CASSEYQGAYTEAFF.

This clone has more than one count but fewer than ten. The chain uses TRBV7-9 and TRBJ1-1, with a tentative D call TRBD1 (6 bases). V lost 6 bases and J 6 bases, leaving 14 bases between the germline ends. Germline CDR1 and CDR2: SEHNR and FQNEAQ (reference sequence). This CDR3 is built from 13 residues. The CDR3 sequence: CASRGAGRPEAFF. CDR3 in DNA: TGTGCCAGCAGGGGGGCAGGGCGTCCTGAAGCTTTCTTT. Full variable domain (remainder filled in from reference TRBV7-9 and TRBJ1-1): DTGVSQNPRHKITKRGQNVTFRCDPISEHNRLYWYRQTLGQGPEFLTYFQNEAQLEKSRLLSDRFSAERPKGSFSTLEIQRTEQGDSAMYLCASRGAGRPEAFFGQGTRLTVV.

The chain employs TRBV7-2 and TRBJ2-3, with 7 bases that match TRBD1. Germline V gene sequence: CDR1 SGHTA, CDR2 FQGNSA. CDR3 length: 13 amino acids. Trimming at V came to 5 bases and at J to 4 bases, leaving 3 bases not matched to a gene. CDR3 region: CASSATGADTQYF. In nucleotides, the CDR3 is TGTGCCAGCAGCGCCACAGGGGCAGATACGCAGTATTTT.